This passage covers 5 T cell receptor beta chains from one sample sequenced in a study of blood T cell repertoires in COVID-19. Sequenced by immunoSEQ multiplex PCR; TCRdb stores in-frame clones only, minus some. The table has hundreds of thousands of clones, roughly 88% seen once. The sample consisted of peripheral blood. Source of these receptors: a woman under 40 with active or convalescent COVID-19.

The J gene is TRBJ1-4, the V gene TRBV12-3 or TRBV12-4, with no clear D. Trimming pared 4 bases from V and 7 bases from J, leaving 4 bases between. The CDR3 covers 11 residues. The CDR3 DNA reads as TGTGCCAGCAGTTCAGGTGAAAAACTGTTTTTT. Translating gives CASSSGEKLFF.

In this sample, this clone turned up a few times. The chain has TRBV27 and TRBJ2-7, with TRBD1 matching over 8 bases. CDR3 size: 17 residues. V shed 5 bases and J 6 bases; nucleotides not matched to a gene: 18. CDR1 MNHEY and CDR2 SMNVEV come from the germline V gene (reference sequence). CDR3 sequence (DNA): TGTGCCAGCAGTGATCTCGACAGGACAGGGTCACTGGGCGAGCAGTACTTC. Protein: CASSDLDRTGSLGEQYF.

The V gene is TRBV7-7, the J gene TRBJ2-5; 10 bases align to TRBD1. CDR3 length equals 14 residues. In germline, CDR1 is SSHAT, CDR2 FNYEAQ (reference sequence). J gave up 5 bases and V 6 bases, and 6 bases lay outside the gene matches. CDR3 sequence: CASSLGQGVETQYF. The CDR3 bases are TGTGCCAGCAGTCTTGGACAGGGGGTTGAGACCCAGTACTTC.

The J gene is TRBJ2-7, the V gene TRBV6-5; a possible D gene is TRBD1 (6 bases). Trimming removed 5 bases from V and 5 bases from J, with 10 bases in between. The length of the CDR3 is 12 residues. The germline V gene encodes CDR1 MNHEY and CDR2 SVGAGI. For the CDR3, the DNA is TGTGCCAGCAGTAACAGGGTCAACGAGCAGTACTTC. Translated: CASSNRVNEQYF.

The chain is built from TRBV5-1 and TRBJ2-5; perhaps TRBD2 as D (6 bases). The CDR3 is 15 amino acids. Germline loops: CDR1 SGHRS, CDR2 YFSETQ. V was cut by 6 bases and J by 4 bases, with 19 bases left in between. This CDR3 reads CASTYTPGVGETQYF. The DNA of the CDR3 is TGCGCCAGCACCTATACGCCGGGGGTAGGAGAGACCCAGTACTTC.